Detailed here is one T cell receptor beta chain. This clonotype was counted ten times or more. Its antigen specificity is not known. The input lacks base qualities; no much larger clone sits a single base away. A patient counted as having stable Graves' hyperthyroidism if no progression to ophthalmopathy occurred over 18 months of follow-up. Hyperthyroidism patients were newly diagnosed, had a disease duration of under 2 months, and were aged 18 to 65 years. Patients with uncontrolled infections, other autoimmune diseases, pregnancy or lactation were excluded. Clinical symptoms, serum thyroxine and TRAb, thyroid ultrasound, and orbital computed tomography formed the basis for the diagnoses. Ficoll-Paque density gradient centrifugation was used to isolate PBMCs from around 9.1 ml of fresh peripheral blood. Total RNA was extracted with Trizol reagent, and quality was checked on an Agilent 2100 Bioanalyzer.

TCR beta CDR3 regions were amplified from RNA transcripts. A first-round RT-PCR of the TCR CDR3 used the HTBI primer set with the Qiagen OneStep RT-PCR kit. The libraries were constructed in a second round of multiplex PCR and then size-selected and purified. Sequencing of the libraries was done on an Illumina HiSeq2000 using paired-end 100 bp reads. On the study's bioinformatics: SOAPnuke was used to process the raw data, throwing out any read that contained adapters or uncalled bases, had a mean Phred below 15, or lacked an exact constant-primer or identifier match. High-quality paired reads were merged using COPE v1.2.5, and each unique nucleotide sequence was defined as a clonotype. MiTCR v1.1 was used to align the clonotypes against IMGT TRBV, TRBD and TRBJ reference segments. The analysis included only V-J combinations with a frequency above 0.0001, which together covered more than 99% of the repertoires. The TCS score was defined as the ratio of F50 (clonal expansion) to E x V (chaos), calculated using BLOSUM62-based TCRdist between CDR3 peptides within each V-J. Welch's t-statistics and random forest reduced roughly 530 V-J features to under 15, which were used in a naive Bayes classifier (R e1071). In TCRdb, the public reads were trimmed at Q25 with fastp and aligned with MiXCR, with productive beta chains retained. Entries that share a CDR3 protein sequence are merged under the most common genes and DNA. The V and J calls were determined by TCRdb, not by the authors. The sample records a few hundred thousand distinct CDR3 sequences, roughly 14% of which are singletons. The ten largest clones add up to 6.5% to 8% of the sample.

The CDR3 starts with the cysteine, ends with the phenylalanine, and has 13 residues. Of all the DNA, just the CDR3 is kept, 39 bases in frame from base 1. The germline V gene (reference sequence) supplies CDR1 DFQATT and CDR2 SNEGSKA. Trimming takes 2 bases off V and 6 bases off J; junction bases not matched to a gene: 2. The record originates from a study of T cells in Graves' hyperthyroidism and ophthalmopathy (dated by TCRdb to between 2017 and 2020). Looking at the study overall: Peripheral blood was sampled at the time of initial diagnosis, prior to any treatment. After blood sampling, hyperthyroidism patients were treated with methimazole at a starting dose of 30 mg daily, and ophthalmopathy patients were treated with high-dose intravenous methylprednisolone. Thyroid tissue and blood T-cell repertoires from more than 5 Graves' hyperthyroidism patients were also compared in the study. To identify distinguishing TCR V-J signatures, a discovery cohort of some 99 patients was used, comprising 43 with Graves' ophthalmopathy and some 60 with stable Graves' hyperthyroidism. The 100 discovery patients were divided at random into training and test sets in a 7:3 ratio. Whether ophthalmopathy could be predicted prospectively was tested in an independent validation cohort made up of about 18 hyperthyroidism patients plus 17 patients who later progressed to ophthalmopathy. According to the paper, TCR Vbeta CDR3 sequencing was carried out on approximately 140 peripheral blood samples, which came from under 50 ophthalmopathy, around 75 hyperthyroidism and roughly 17 progressor patients.

The research as a whole found: Most expanded thyroid clonotypes (frequency above 0.001) were also found in blood, which suggests that blood repertoires may mirror thyroid immune responses. A 13 V-J signature model separated ophthalmopathy from stable hyperthyroidism, with about 90% sensitivity and around 84% specificity in cross-validation and 80%/75% in testing. During validation, the model predicted progression to ophthalmopathy a median of approximately 6 months ahead of onset, with almost 71% sensitivity and around 72% specificity. Sample size was not statistically predetermined, and blinding of investigators to group allocation was not performed.

The rearrangement joined TRBV20-1 to TRBJ2-7; 12 central bases correspond to TRBD2. This receptor was taken from a woman aged 25 to 39 with Graves' hyperthyroidism. Sequenced material: blood. The nucleotide sequence is given as TGCAGTGCTAGACTAGCGGGGGGGGGCGAGCAGTACTTC. This is translated as CSARLAGGGEQYF.